This entry lists 13 T cell receptor beta chains sequenced from one sample in a study of T cells after yellow fever vaccination. MiXCR was run by TCRdb on the 5' RACE reads, yielding one entry per CDR3 protein. The data show 500,000 to 650,000 distinct CDR3 sequences, roughly an eighth seen once. This specimen consisted of PBMCs, obtained on the day of the yellow fever booster vaccination. The source of these receptors is a man aged 25 to 45 who received the YFV17D yellow fever vaccine.

CDR3 sequence (DNA): TGTGCCAGCAGTCCTAACCATGAGCAGTTCTTC. Amino acid sequence: CASSPNHEQFF. The chain employs TRBV28 and TRBJ2-1; D is undetermined. Germline CDR1 and CDR2: MDHEN and SYDVKM. V was pared by 5 bases and J by 8 bases, with 7 bases between. The CDR3 length is 11 residues.

The chain has TRBV20-1 and TRBJ1-1, with 7 positions matching TRBD1. Per the germline V gene, CDR1 is DFQATT and CDR2 is SNEGSKA (reference sequence). This CDR3 contains 13 residues. V gave up 5 bases and J gave up 6 bases; unmatched junction bases: 9. CDR3 bases: TGCAGTGCTTTGTGGACAGGTCACGCTGAAGCTTTCTTT. Translating it yields CSALWTGHAEAFF.

This clonotype was seen a handful of times. The chain links TRBV30 to TRBJ1-2; tentatively, D is TRBD1 (5 bases). V dropped 4 bases and J dropped 3 bases, with 18 bases sitting between them. The CDR3 is 15 residues long. Germline-derived CDR1 and CDR2 are GTSNPN and SVGIG (reference sequence). The CDR3 region has the DNA TGTGCCTGGAATTGGGGCAGGCTCAGAGACTATGGCTACACCTTC. Encoded protein: CAWNWGRLRDYGYTF. The full variable domain, in which reference TRBV30 and TRBJ1-2 provide the parts outside the CDR3, is SQTIHQWPATLVQPVGSPLSLECTVEGTSNPNLYWYRQAAGRGLQLLFYSVGIGQISSEVPQNLSASRPQDRQFILSSKKLLLSDSGFYLCAWNWGRLRDYGYTFGSGTRLTVV.

This clonotype occurred many times. The gene calls are TRBV4-2 and TRBJ2-7, with 8 bases that match TRBD2. Germline V lookup: CDR1 LGHNA, CDR2 YNFKEQ. Trimming cost V 3 bases and J 1 base; bases outside gene matches: 5. The CDR3 is made up of 15 amino acids. The CDR3 DNA sequence: TGTGCCAGCAGCCACCTTAGCGGGGCTTCCTACGAGCAGTACTTC. Its protein product is CASSHLSGASYEQYF.

This clonotype was counted only a few times. The gene calls are TRBV3-1 and TRBJ2-5; TRBD2 matches 12 bases. V was pared by 4 bases and J by 5 bases, with 11 bases of the junction left unmatched. CDR1 is LGHDT and CDR2 is YNNKEL in the germline V gene (reference sequence). CDR3 length: 17 residues. The CDR3 sequence is CASSLGTSGPLRETQYF. The CDR3, as DNA: TGTGCCAGCAGCCTTGGGACTAGCGGGCCTCTTAGGGAGACCCAGTACTTC.

This clonotype has just a few counts. V usage is TRBV20-1 and J usage is TRBJ2-7; TRBD2 aligns across 7 bases. CDR1 is DFQATT, CDR2 SNEGSKA, per germline (reference sequence). This CDR3 region has 15 residues. V shed 1 base and J 4 bases; nucleotides not matched to a gene: 10. CDR3 sequence: CSARAGLADFYEQYF. The DNA for the CDR3 is TGCAGTGCTAGAGCGGGGCTAGCGGACTTTTACGAGCAGTACTTC.

This sequence joins TRBV3-1 and TRBJ2-2; 7 nucleotides align to TRBD1. Germline CDR1 LGHDT, CDR2 YNNKEL (reference sequence). The CDR3 runs to 14 residues. With 6 bases clipped from V and 6 bases from J, the junction kept 7 bases outside the gene matches. The CDR3 loop reads CASSRNRGSGELFF. DNA of the CDR3: TGTGCCAGCAGTAGGAACAGGGGCTCCGGGGAGCTGTTTTTT.

The chain is built from TRBV20-1 and TRBJ2-5, with D unresolved. Germline V gene data show CDR1 as DFQATT and CDR2 as SNEGSKA (reference sequence). V was clipped by 6 bases and J by 1 base, with 9 bases between them. The CDR3 consists of 12 residues. The CDR3 loop reads CSATTSQETQYF. The CDR3 region has the DNA TGCAGTGCGACGACGTCCCAAGAGACCCAGTACTTC.

This clonotype showed up just a few times. Here the CDR3 reads CSASGLAGRNTQYF. CDR3 nucleotide sequence: TGCAGTGCTAGCGGACTAGCGGGGCGCAATACGCAGTATTTT. The chain carries TRBV20-1 and TRBJ2-3; TRBD2 aligns across 12 bases. The germline CDR1 and CDR2 sequences are DFQATT and SNEGSKA (reference sequence). V was clipped by 3 bases and J by 7 bases; unmatched bases: 5. The CDR3 runs 14 residues.

This clonotype has only a few counts. The chain joins TRBV10-3 to TRBJ1-1; 7 nucleotides align to TRBD1. This CDR3 contains 13 residues. Looked up from germline, CDR1 is ENHRY and CDR2 is SYGVKD. Losses at the gene ends were 4 bases for V and 1 base for J; bases not matched to a gene: 0. The CDR3 DNA is TGTGCCATCAGTGGGACAGGGAACACTGAAGCTTTCTTT. This gives the protein CAISGTGNTEAFF.

This clonotype was seen a few times. The rearrangement links TRBV9 to TRBJ2-3; no clear D. Germline V gene lookup returns CDR1 SGDLS and CDR2 YYNGEE. The length of the CDR3 is 12 residues. The V end lost 2 bases, the J end lost 2 bases, and 3 bases lay between the germline ends. CDR3 loop: CASSVDTDTQYF. The CDR3 region has the DNA TGTGCCAGCAGCGTGGACACAGATACGCAGTATTTT.

The gene calls are TRBV20-1 and TRBJ2-5; 11 nucleotides agree with TRBD2. The CDR3 runs to 16 residues. V gave up 0 bases and J gave up 1 base; unmatched junction bases: 4. Germline V lookup: CDR1 DFQATT, CDR2 SNEGSKA (reference sequence). CDR3 residues: CSARDWGLAAQETQYF. CDR3 sequence (DNA): TGCAGTGCTAGAGATTGGGGACTAGCGGCCCAAGAGACCCAGTACTTC.

This clonotype appeared a few times. V and J are TRBV5-1 and TRBJ2-5; D not certain. The V gene's germline CDR1 is SGHRS and CDR2 YFSETQ. The CDR3 consists of 14 residues. The V and J ends lost 5 bases and 1 base respectively, with 12 bases between them. The CDR3 DNA follows: TGCGCCAGCAGGGATATGGGGTTCCAAGAGACCCAGTACTTC. Its protein product is CASRDMGFQETQYF.